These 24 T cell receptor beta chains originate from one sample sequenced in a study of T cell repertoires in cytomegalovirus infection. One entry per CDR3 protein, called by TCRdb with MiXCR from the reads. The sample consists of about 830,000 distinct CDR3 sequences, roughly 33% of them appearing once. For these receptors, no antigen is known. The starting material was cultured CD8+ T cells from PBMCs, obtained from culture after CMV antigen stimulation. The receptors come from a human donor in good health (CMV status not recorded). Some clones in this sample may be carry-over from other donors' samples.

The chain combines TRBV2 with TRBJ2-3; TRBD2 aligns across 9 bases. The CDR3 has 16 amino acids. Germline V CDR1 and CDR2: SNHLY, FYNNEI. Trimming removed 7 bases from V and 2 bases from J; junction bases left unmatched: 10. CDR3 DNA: TGTGCCAGCAAGGGTCGAGCGGGGGGTATCACAGATACGCAGTATTTT. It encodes CASKGRAGGITDTQYF.

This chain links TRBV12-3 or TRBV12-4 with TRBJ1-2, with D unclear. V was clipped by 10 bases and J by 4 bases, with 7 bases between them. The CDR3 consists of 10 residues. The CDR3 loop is CANRPYGYTF. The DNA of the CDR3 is TGTGCCAACAGACCCTATGGCTACACCTTC.

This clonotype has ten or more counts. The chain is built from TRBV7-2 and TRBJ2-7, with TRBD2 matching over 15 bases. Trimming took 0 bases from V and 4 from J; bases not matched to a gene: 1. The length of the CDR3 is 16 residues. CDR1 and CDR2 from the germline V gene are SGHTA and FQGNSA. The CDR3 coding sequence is TGTGCCAGCAGCTTAGCCGGGACTAGCGGGGGGTACGAGCAGTACTTC. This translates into CASSLAGTSGGYEQYF.

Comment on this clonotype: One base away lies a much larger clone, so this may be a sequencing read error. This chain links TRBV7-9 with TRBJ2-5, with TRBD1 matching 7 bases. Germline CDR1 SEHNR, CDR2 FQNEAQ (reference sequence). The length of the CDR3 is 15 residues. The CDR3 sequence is CVSSAPGTDKETQYF. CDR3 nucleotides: TGTGTCAGCAGCGCCCCCGGGACAGATAAAGAGACCCAGTACTTC.

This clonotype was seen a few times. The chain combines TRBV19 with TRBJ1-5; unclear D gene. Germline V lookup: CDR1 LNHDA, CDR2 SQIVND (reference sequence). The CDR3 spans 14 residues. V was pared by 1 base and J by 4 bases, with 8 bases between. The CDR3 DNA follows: TGTGCCAGTAGTATAGTCCCGGTAAATCAGCCCCAGCATTTT. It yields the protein CASSIVPVNQPQHF.

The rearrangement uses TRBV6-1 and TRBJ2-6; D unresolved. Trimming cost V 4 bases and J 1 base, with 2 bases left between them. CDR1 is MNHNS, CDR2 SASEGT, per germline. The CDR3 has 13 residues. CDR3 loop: CASSVSGANVLTF. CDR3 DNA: TGTGCCAGCAGTGTTTCTGGGGCCAACGTCCTGACTTTC.

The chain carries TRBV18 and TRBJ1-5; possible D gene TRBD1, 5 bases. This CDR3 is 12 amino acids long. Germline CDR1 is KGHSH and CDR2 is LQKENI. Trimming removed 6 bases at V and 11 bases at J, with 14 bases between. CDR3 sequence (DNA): TGTGCCAGCTCGCTCTTCCAAGGGGCCCAGCATTTT. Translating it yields CASSLFQGAQHF.

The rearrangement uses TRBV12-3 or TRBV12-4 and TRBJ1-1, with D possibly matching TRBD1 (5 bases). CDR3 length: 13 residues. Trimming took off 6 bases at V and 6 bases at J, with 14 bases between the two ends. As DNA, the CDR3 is TGTGCCAGCAGCGGGGGTCGGTTGGCTGAAGCTTTCTTT. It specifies CASSGGRLAEAFF.

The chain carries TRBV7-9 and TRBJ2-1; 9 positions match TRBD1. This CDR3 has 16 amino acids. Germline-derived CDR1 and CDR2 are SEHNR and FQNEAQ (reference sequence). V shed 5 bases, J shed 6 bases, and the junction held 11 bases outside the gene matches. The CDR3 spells CASSPRTGEFVNEQFF. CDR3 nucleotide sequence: TGTGCCAGCAGCCCCCGGACAGGGGAGTTTGTCAATGAGCAGTTCTTC.

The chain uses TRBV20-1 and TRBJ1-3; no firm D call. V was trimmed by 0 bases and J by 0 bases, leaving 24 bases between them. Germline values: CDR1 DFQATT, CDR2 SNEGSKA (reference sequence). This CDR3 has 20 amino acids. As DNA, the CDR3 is TGCAGTGCTAGAGATCTAAAACCAACACTCCAGTCCTTCTCTGGAAACACCATATATTTT. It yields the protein CSARDLKPTLQSFSGNTIYF.

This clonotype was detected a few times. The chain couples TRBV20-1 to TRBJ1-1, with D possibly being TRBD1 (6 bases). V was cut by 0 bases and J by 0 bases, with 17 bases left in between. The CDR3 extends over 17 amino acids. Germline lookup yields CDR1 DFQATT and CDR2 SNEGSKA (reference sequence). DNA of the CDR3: TGCAGTGCTAGAGATCTGAGGGGGGGGATCATGAACACTGAAGCTTTCTTT. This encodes CSARDLRGGIMNTEAFF.

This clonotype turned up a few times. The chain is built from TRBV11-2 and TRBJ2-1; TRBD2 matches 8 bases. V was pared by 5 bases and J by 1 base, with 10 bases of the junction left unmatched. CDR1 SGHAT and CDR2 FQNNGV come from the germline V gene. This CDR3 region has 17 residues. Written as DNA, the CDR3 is TGTGCCAGCAGCGACCCGGGGGGGATAAGTTCCTACAATGAGCAGTTCTTC. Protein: CASSDPGGISSYNEQFF. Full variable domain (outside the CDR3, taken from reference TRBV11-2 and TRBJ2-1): EAGVAQSPRYKIIEKRQSVAFWCNPISGHATLYWYQQILGQGPKLLIQFQNNGVVDDSQLPKDRFSAERLKGVDSTLKIQPAKLEDSAVYLCASSDPGGISSYNEQFFGPGTRLTVL.

The CDR3 is CASSGTGGENTGELFF. CDR3 DNA sequence: TGTGCCAGCAGCGGGACAGGGGGTGAGAACACCGGGGAGCTGTTTTTT. This chain joins TRBV7-6 and TRBJ2-2; TRBD1 matches at 11 bases. The germline V gene encodes CDR1 SGHVS and CDR2 FNYEAQ. The CDR3 runs to 16 residues. The trim removed 5 bases at V and 1 base at J, leaving 3 bases unmatched. The whole variable domain, remainder taken from reference TRBV7-6 and TRBJ2-2, is GAGVSQSPRYKVTKRGQDVALRCDPISGHVSLYWYRQALGQGPEFLTYFNYEAQQDKSGLPNDRFSAERPEGSISTLTIQRTEQRDSAMYRCASSGTGGENTGELFFGEGSRLTVL.

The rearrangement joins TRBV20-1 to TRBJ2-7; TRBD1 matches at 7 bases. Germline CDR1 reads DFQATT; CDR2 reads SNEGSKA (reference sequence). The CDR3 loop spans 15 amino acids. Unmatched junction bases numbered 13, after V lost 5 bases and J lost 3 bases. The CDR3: CSAHPPGQLSYEQYF. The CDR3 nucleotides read TGCAGTGCTCACCCCCCGGGACAGCTCAGCTACGAGCAGTACTTC.

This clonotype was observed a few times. CDR3 DNA: TGTGCCAGCAGCCCCGAGACAGGGAGCGATGAGCAGTTCTTC. Its translation: CASSPETGSDEQFF. V usage is TRBV11-2 and J usage is TRBJ2-1; 7 bases line up with TRBD1. This CDR3 is built from 14 residues. Germline trimming cut 5 bases from V and 8 bases from J; bases unmatched to any gene: 9. In germline, CDR1 is SGHAT, CDR2 FQNNGV.

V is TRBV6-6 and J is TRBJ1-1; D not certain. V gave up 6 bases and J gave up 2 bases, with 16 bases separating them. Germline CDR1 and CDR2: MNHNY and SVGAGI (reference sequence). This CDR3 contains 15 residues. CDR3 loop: CASRTYGERNTEAFF. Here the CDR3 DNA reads TGTGCCAGCAGGACTTACGGGGAAAGAAACACTGAAGCTTTCTTT.

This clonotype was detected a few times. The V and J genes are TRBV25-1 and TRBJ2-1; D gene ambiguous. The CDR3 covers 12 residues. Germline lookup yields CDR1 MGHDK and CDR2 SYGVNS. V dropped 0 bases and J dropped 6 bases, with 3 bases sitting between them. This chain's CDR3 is CASSEYSNEQFF. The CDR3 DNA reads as TGTGCCAGCAGTGAATATTCCAATGAGCAGTTCTTC.

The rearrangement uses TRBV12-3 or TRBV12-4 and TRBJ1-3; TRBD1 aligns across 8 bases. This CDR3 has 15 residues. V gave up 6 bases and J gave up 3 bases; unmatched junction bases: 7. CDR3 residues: CASRAGGADGNTIYF. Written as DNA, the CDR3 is TGTGCCAGCAGGGCAGGGGGCGCGGATGGAAACACCATATATTTT.

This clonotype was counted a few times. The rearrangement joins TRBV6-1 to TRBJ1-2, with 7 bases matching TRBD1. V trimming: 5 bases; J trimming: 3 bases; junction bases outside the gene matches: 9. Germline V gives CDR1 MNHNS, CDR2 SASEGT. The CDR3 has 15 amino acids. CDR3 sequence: CASSRRDSPDYGYTF. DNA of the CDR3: TGTGCCAGCAGTCGAAGGGACAGTCCTGACTATGGCTACACCTTC.

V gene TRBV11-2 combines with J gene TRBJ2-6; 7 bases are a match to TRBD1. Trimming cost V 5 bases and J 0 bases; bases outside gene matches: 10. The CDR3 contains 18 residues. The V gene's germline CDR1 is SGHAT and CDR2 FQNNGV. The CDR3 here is CASSMTGMGSSGANVLTF. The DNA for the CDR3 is TGTGCCAGCAGCATGACAGGGATGGGAAGCTCTGGGGCCAACGTCCTGACTTTC.

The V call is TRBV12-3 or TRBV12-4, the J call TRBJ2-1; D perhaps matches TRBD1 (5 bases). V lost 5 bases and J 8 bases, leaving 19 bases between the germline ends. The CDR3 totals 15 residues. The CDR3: CASSVQVGGDDEQFF. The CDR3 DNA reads TGTGCCAGCAGTGTACAGGTTGGCGGAGACGATGAGCAGTTCTTC.

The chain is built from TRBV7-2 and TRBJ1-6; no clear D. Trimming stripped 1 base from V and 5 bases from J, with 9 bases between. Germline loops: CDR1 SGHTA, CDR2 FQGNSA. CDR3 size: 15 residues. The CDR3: CASSLVLGHNSPLHF. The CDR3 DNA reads TGTGCCAGCAGCTTAGTCCTCGGGCATAATTCACCCCTCCACTTT.

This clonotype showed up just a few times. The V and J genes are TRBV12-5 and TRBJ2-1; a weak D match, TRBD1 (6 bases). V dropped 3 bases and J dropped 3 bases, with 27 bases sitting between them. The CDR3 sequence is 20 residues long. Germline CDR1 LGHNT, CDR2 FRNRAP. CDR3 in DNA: TGTGCTAGTGGTTTTTTTGTCCCGGTCGGAGGAAGGGGACACTACAATGAGCAGTTCTTC. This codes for CASGFFVPVGGRGHYNEQFF.

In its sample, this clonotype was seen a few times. The CDR3 sequence: CASSLWEGDSNQPQHF. In nucleotides, the CDR3 is TGTGCCAGCAGCCTTTGGGAGGGTGATAGCAATCAGCCCCAGCATTTT. The chain combines TRBV6-1 with TRBJ1-5; no reliable D call. CDR3 size: 16 residues. V was shortened by 6 bases and J by 0 bases, with 15 bases between the two germline ends. Germline loops: CDR1 MNHNS, CDR2 SASEGT.